The 31 T cell receptor beta chains in this list originate from one sample, sequenced in a study of neoadjuvant nivolumab and ipilimumab in lung cancer. Produced via immunoSEQ multiplex PCR; TCRdb's table is partial and in-frame only. The sample consists of several thousand clones, around nine tenths of them appearing once. This specimen was tumor tissue, taken after neoadjuvant nivolumab, alone or with ipilimumab, at or shortly before surgery. Every receptor here comes from an adult with non-small cell lung cancer. Some clones in this sample may be carry-over from other donors' samples.

V is TRBV10-3 and J is TRBJ2-3, with 12 bases identical to TRBD2. Trimming removed 4 bases from V and 5 bases from J; junction bases left unmatched: 1. Germline values: CDR1 ENHRY, CDR2 SYGVKD. The CDR3 is 14 amino acids. The CDR3 here is CAISGLAGEDTQYF. CDR3 in DNA: TGTGCCATCAGTGGACTAGCGGGAGAAGATACGCAGTATTTT.

The chain links TRBV30 to TRBJ2-3; 8 nucleotides match TRBD1. J lost 5 bases, V lost 4 bases, and 8 bases had no gene match. The CDR3 length is 14 residues. Germline CDR1 reads GTSNPN; CDR2 reads SVGIG (reference sequence). CDR3 DNA: TGTGCCTGGATGCGGACAGGGAAATTAGATACGCAGTATTTT. It codes for CAWMRTGKLDTQYF.

The rearrangement links TRBV14 to TRBJ2-7; D unresolved. CDR1 and CDR2 from the germline V gene are SGHDN and FVKESK. This CDR3 is 17 amino acids long. With 0 bases removed from V and 0 bases from J, the gap between germline ends came to 15 bases. CDR3 amino acids: CASSQESPLVRSYEQYF. CDR3 sequence (DNA): TGTGCCAGCAGCCAAGAGTCCCCCCTAGTGCGCTCCTACGAGCAGTACTTC.

The V call is TRBV4-1, the J call TRBJ2-7; 10 bases align to TRBD2. The germline V gene encodes CDR1 MGHRA and CDR2 YSYEKL. The V and J ends lost 0 bases and 2 bases, in that order; junction bases with no gene match: 4. This CDR3 comprises 16 residues. The CDR3 sequence is CASSQETSGLTYEQYF. For the CDR3, the DNA is TGCGCCAGCAGCCAAGAGACTAGCGGGCTAACCTACGAGCAGTACTTC.

The chain is built from TRBV27 and TRBJ2-1; D may correspond to TRBD1 or TRBD2 (6 bases each). V dropped 5 bases and J dropped 9 bases, with 23 bases sitting between them. CDR3 length: 16 amino acids. Germline CDR1 and CDR2: MNHEY and SMNVEV (reference sequence). CDR3 region: CASSRQIIGGRSEQFF. The CDR3, as DNA: TGTGCCAGCAGTCGTCAGATTATAGGGGGGCGGAGTGAGCAGTTCTTC.

The chain uses TRBV6-1 and TRBJ2-7; unclear D gene. Trimming took off 5 bases at V and 0 bases at J, with 8 bases between the two ends. This CDR3 has 13 residues. Germline values: CDR1 MNHNS, CDR2 SASEGT. For the CDR3, the DNA is TGTGCCAGCAGTCCCCTCTCCTCCTACGAGCAGTACTTC. Encoded protein: CASSPLSSYEQYF.

The chain links TRBV5-6 to TRBJ1-2, with TRBD1 as a possible D gene (5 bases). Germline values: CDR1 SGHDT, CDR2 YYEEEE. The V gene lost 0 bases and the J gene lost 4 bases, with 10 bases spanning the gap. The CDR3 runs to 14 residues. CDR3 protein: CASSLGRTTYGYTF. The CDR3 region has the DNA TGTGCCAGCAGCTTGGGGCGGACAACCTATGGCTACACCTTC.

The chain has TRBV5-1 and TRBJ2-7; 10 bases fit TRBD2. The CDR3 contains 14 residues. V dropped 6 bases and J dropped 4; count of bases not matched to a gene: 7. The V gene's germline CDR1 is SGHRS and CDR2 YFSETQ. CDR3 sequence (DNA): TGCGCCAGCAAGTTAGCGGGAGGCCCTTACGAGCAGTACTTC. The encoded protein is CASKLAGGPYEQYF.

The rearrangement links TRBV6-1 to TRBJ2-5; 8 nucleotides match TRBD1. The CDR3 covers 14 residues. The ends lost 3 bases at V and 6 bases at J; junction bases unmatched: 6. Germline V gene data show CDR1 as MNHNS and CDR2 as SASEGT. The chain's CDR3 is CASSDGQGPQTQYF. DNA for the CDR3: TGTGCCAGCAGTGACGGACAGGGTCCCCAGACCCAGTACTTC.

The chain joins TRBV5-4 to TRBJ1-5; the match to TRBD1 covers 8 bases. V lost 6 bases, J lost 3 bases, and 8 bases stayed unmatched. The length of the CDR3 is 15 residues. Germline V CDR1 and CDR2: SGHNT, YYREEE (reference sequence). The CDR3 loop reads CASTQPDRDNQPQHF. CDR3 bases: TGTGCCAGCACCCAACCGGACAGGGACAATCAGCCCCAGCATTTT.

The genes are TRBV6-6 and TRBJ2-5, with D hard to call. CDR3 length equals 11 residues. V lost 6 bases and J 5 bases, leaving 7 bases between the germline ends. Germline V gene data show CDR1 as MNHNY and CDR2 as SVGAGI (reference sequence). The CDR3 sequence: CASSPGETQYF. The CDR3 DNA reads TGTGCCAGCAGCCCCGGTGAGACCCAGTACTTC.

The chain is built from TRBV27 and TRBJ1-2; D unresolved. The CDR3 extends over 11 amino acids. V was shortened by 5 bases and J by 8 bases, with 9 bases between the two germline ends. The germline CDR1 and CDR2 sequences are MNHEY and SMNVEV (reference sequence). CDR3 protein: CASSQYGGYTF. The CDR3 DNA reads as TGTGCCAGCAGTCAATACGGGGGCTACACCTTC.

The genes are TRBV19 and TRBJ1-1; a possible D gene is TRBD1 (5 bases). CDR1 LNHDA and CDR2 SQIVND come from the germline V gene (reference sequence). Trimming removed 6 bases from V and 1 base from J, with 15 bases in between. This CDR3 comprises 15 residues. The CDR3 DNA follows: TGTGCCAGTAGCTCCTCCGGGACGGCGAACACTGAAGCTTTCTTT. Its translation is CASSSSGTANTEAFF.

The chain is built from TRBV27 and TRBJ2-6, with D unresolved. The V end lost 3 bases, the J end lost 0 bases, and 9 bases lay between the germline ends. Per germline, CDR1 MNHEY and CDR2 SMNVEV (reference sequence). CDR3 length: 16 amino acids. CDR3 sequence (DNA): TGTGCCAGCAGTTTTACGGGCAGCTCTGGGGCCAACGTCCTGACTTTC. The encoded protein is CASSFTGSSGANVLTF.

This clone was seen just once. This chain uses TRBV4-3 with TRBJ2-2; D might be TRBD2 (6 bases). Germline V CDR1 and CDR2: LGHNA, YSLEER. V lost 1 base, J lost 5 bases, and 8 bases lay in between. The CDR3 consists of 14 residues. CDR3 loop: CASSQGRGTGELFF. As DNA, the CDR3 is TGCGCCAGCAGCCAAGGTCGGGGGACCGGGGAGCTGTTTTTT.

This chain connects TRBV18 to TRBJ1-5, with 7 bases fitting TRBD1. Trimming took 2 bases from V and 3 from J; bases not matched to a gene: 4. CDR1 KGHSH and CDR2 LQKENI come from the germline V gene. This CDR3 spans 15 amino acids. The CDR3 region is CASSPFRGVNQPQHF. The CDR3 region has the DNA TGTGCCAGCTCACCATTCAGGGGGGTCAATCAGCCCCAGCATTTT.

The chain has TRBV7-9 and TRBJ2-3; 10 bases are a match to TRBD2. CDR1 is SEHNR and CDR2 is FQNEAQ in the germline V gene (reference sequence). The CDR3 consists of 16 residues. Trimming took 3 bases from V and 6 from J; bases not matched to a gene: 9. CDR3: CASSLTAGGPVDTQYF. In DNA form, the CDR3 reads TGTGCCAGCAGCTTGACAGCGGGAGGGCCTGTGGATACGCAGTATTTT.

The chain employs TRBV19 and TRBJ2-7, with 14 positions matching TRBD2. Trimming at V came to 6 bases and at J to 4 bases, leaving 8 bases not matched to a gene. Germline CDR1 is LNHDA and CDR2 is SQIVND (reference sequence). This CDR3 contains 16 residues. CDR3 DNA: TGTGCCAGTAGCCATACCGGGACTAGCGGGAGTTACGAGCAGTACTTC. It is translated as CASSHTGTSGSYEQYF.

Details on this clone: A junction end diverges from the germline sequence, so it may reflect a read error. J is TRBJ2-7 and V is TRBV7-9; weak D call: TRBD1 (6 bases). Germline CDR1 reads SEHNR; CDR2 reads FQNEAQ (reference sequence). This CDR3 contains 15 residues. The CDR3 coding sequence is TGTGCCAGCAGCCTAGCCGCAGGGGCAAGATACGAGCAGTACTTC. Translating it yields CASSLAAGARYEQYF.

This rearrangement joins TRBV30 to TRBJ2-3, with 11 bases identical to TRBD2. CDR1 is GTSNPN, CDR2 SVGIG, per germline (reference sequence). J was trimmed by 0 bases and V by 0 bases; bases with no gene match: 5. The CDR3 length is 17 residues. The CDR3: CAWSVGTSGTSTDTQYF. The CDR3 nucleotides read TGTGCCTGGAGTGTAGGGACTAGCGGAACTAGCACAGATACGCAGTATTTT.

The CDR3 protein is CASSAGVIPNYGYTF. CDR3 nucleotides: TGTGCCAGCAGCGCTGGGGTCATACCTAACTATGGCTACACCTTC. The chain couples TRBV9 to TRBJ1-2; D remains ambiguous. Per germline, CDR1 SGDLS and CDR2 YYNGEE. V dropped 3 bases and J dropped 0 bases, with 12 bases sitting between them. The CDR3 totals 15 residues.

The chain is built from TRBV6-6 and TRBJ2-1, with TRBD2 matching 11 bases. CDR3 length: 15 residues. CDR1 is MNHNY and CDR2 is SVGAGI in the germline V gene (reference sequence). With V trimmed by 9 bases and J by 0 bases, 4 bases remained unmatched. The CDR3 DNA is TGTGCCAGTCTGACTAGCGGGATCTCCTACAATGAGCAGTTCTTC. Protein sequence: CASLTSGISYNEQFF.

This rearrangement joins TRBV7-8 to TRBJ2-1; D gene uncertain. The V end was cut by 1 base, the J end by 4 bases, with 11 bases between. There are 15 residues in the CDR3. Germline V CDR1 and CDR2: SGHVS, FQNEAQ. CDR3 loop: CASSLGPDPYNEQFF. CDR3 DNA: TGTGCCAGCAGCTTAGGCCCAGATCCTTACAATGAGCAGTTCTTC.

V and J are TRBV6-1 and TRBJ1-2, with a weak D call TRBD1 (5 bases). Germline V gene data show CDR1 as MNHNS and CDR2 as SASEGT. The CDR3 is 13 amino acids. V lost 11 bases and J 8 bases, leaving 21 bases between the germline ends. CDR3 loop: CAGTPLRERGYTF. The CDR3, as DNA: TGTGCCGGTACTCCTCTCAGGGAGAGGGGCTACACCTTC.

The genes are TRBV5-1 and TRBJ2-3; possibly TRBD1 for D (5 bases). V lost 0 bases, J lost 8 bases, and 16 bases lay in between. From germline, CDR1 is SGHRS and CDR2 YFSETQ. The CDR3 spans 15 residues. The CDR3 sequence is CASSLGQGQAPTQYF. CDR3 coding DNA: TGCGCCAGCAGCTTGGGGCAGGGCCAGGCCCCTACGCAGTATTTT.

V gene TRBV30 combines with J gene TRBJ2-5; tentatively, D is TRBD1 (5 bases). The CDR3 is 15 amino acids. V dropped 1 base and J dropped 4 bases, with 16 bases sitting between them. The germline V gene encodes CDR1 GTSNPN and CDR2 SVGIG (reference sequence). CDR3 in amino acids: CAWSAPRVLGETQYF. In nucleotides, the CDR3 is TGTGCCTGGAGTGCCCCCAGGGTTTTGGGAGAGACCCAGTACTTC.

The chain couples TRBV5-1 to TRBJ1-3, with TRBD1 as a possible D gene (6 bases). V lost 4 bases and J 0 bases, leaving 14 bases between the germline ends. The CDR3 has 16 residues. Germline values: CDR1 SGHRS, CDR2 YFSETQ. The CDR3 loop is CASSIDRQSSGNTIYF. The CDR3 nucleotides are TGCGCCAGCAGCATCGACAGGCAGAGCTCTGGAAACACCATATATTTT.

V gene TRBV9 combines with J gene TRBJ2-1; a possible D gene is TRBD1 (7 bases). Germline V CDR1 and CDR2: SGDLS, YYNGEE. The CDR3 totals 16 residues. Trimming left V 2 bases short and J 3 bases short, with 15 bases between. Here the CDR3 reads CASSVGLGQVYNEQFF. CDR3 coding DNA: TGTGCCAGCAGCGTGGGACTCGGACAGGTCTACAATGAGCAGTTCTTC.

V usage is TRBV19 and J usage is TRBJ1-1, with D unresolved. CDR1 and CDR2 (germline): LNHDA, SQIVND (reference sequence). The CDR3 has 12 residues. V dropped 3 bases and J dropped 7 bases, with 9 bases sitting between them. The CDR3, as DNA: TGTGCCAGTAGTATGGGTCAATTTGAAGCTTTCTTT. This gives the protein CASSMGQFEAFF.

The CDR3 coding sequence is TGCGCCAGCAGCTTGGGACAGGGCGGCGAGCAGTACTTC. This encodes CASSLGQGGEQYF. This chain connects TRBV5-1 to TRBJ2-7; TRBD1 matches 7 bases. The junction had 3 bases not matched to a gene; V was cut back by 0 bases and J by 6 bases. The CDR3 runs to 13 residues. Per the germline V gene, CDR1 is SGHRS and CDR2 is YFSETQ. The full variable domain, its missing parts supplied by reference TRBV5-1 and TRBJ2-7, is KAGVTQTPRYLIKTRGQQVTLSCSPISGHRSVSWYQQTPGQGLQFLFEYFSETQRNKGNFPGRFSGRQFSNSRSEMNVSTLELGDSALYLCASSLGQGGEQYFGPGTRLTVT.

The chain joins TRBV18 to TRBJ2-5; the match to TRBD2 covers 8 bases. Trimming removed 6 bases from V and 6 bases from J; junction bases left unmatched: 12. This CDR3 has 15 amino acids. Germline CDR1 reads KGHSH; CDR2 reads LQKENI. CDR3: CASSAGGREVKTQYF. CDR3 coding DNA: TGTGCCAGCTCGGCCGGCGGGCGGGAGGTGAAGACCCAGTACTTC.